These 28 T cell receptor beta chains share one sample of origin, sequenced in a study of breast tumors, draining lymph nodes, adjacent tissues. Breast cancer patients provided tissue from their axillary draining lymph nodes. TCRdb re-called the multiplex PCR reads with MiXCR, one entry per CDR3 protein. The repertoire has 200,000 or so distinct CDR3 sequences, around 29% of them found once; the top ten carry more than 4%. Sequencing was carried out using axillary lymph node tissue. All receptors come from a female donor with breast cancer. Some clones in this sample may be carry-over from other donors' samples.

Concerning this clonotype: The DNA is omitted, as the CDR3 cannot be located on it reliably, and the CDR3 follows TCRdb's listing. V gene TRBV29-1 combines with J gene TRBJ1-3; no check of the table's D call, TRBD1, against the DNA was made. The CDR3 is 18 residues long, counting both termini. Germline V gives CDR1 SQVTM, CDR2 ANQGSEA. The CDR3 sequence is CSVWQGAGAFFGQGTIYF.

The CDR3 nucleotides read TGCAGTGCCCCATCTGGGGCTAGCGGGTCCCACGGGCAGTACTTC. Amino acids: CSAPSGASGSHGQYF. The gene calls are TRBV20-1 and TRBJ2-7; TRBD2 agrees at 8 bases. Per the germline V gene, CDR1 is DFQATT and CDR2 is SNEGSKA (reference sequence). The V segment lost 6 bases and the J segment 9 bases; nucleotides outside the gene matches: 19. The CDR3 spans 15 residues.

The chain has TRBV5-4 and TRBJ1-5; the match to TRBD1 covers 9 bases. The trim removed 4 bases at V and 11 bases at J, leaving 7 bases unmatched. The CDR3 consists of 13 residues. CDR1 is SGHNT and CDR2 is YYREEE in the germline V gene (reference sequence). CDR3 loop: CASSTPGTGSQHF. The CDR3 DNA follows: TGTGCCAGCAGCACTCCGGGGACAGGGTCCCAGCATTTT.

In the case of this clonotype: One base away lies a much larger clone, so this may be a sequencing read error. The CDR3 reads CASSRDRGRSEQFF. The DNA of the CDR3 is TGTGCCAGCAGTCGCGACAGGGGGAGAAGTGAGCAGTTCTTC. This chain links TRBV27 with TRBJ2-1; 9 bases align to TRBD1. The CDR3 totals 14 residues. J gave up 9 bases and V 5 bases, and 8 bases lay outside the gene matches. Per the germline V gene, CDR1 is MNHEY and CDR2 is SMNVEV (reference sequence).

The V gene is TRBV9, the J gene TRBJ1-6, with TRBD1 identical over 7 bases. The CDR3 is 15 residues long. The V gene's germline CDR1 is SGDLS and CDR2 YYNGEE. Unmatched junction bases numbered 6, after V lost 0 bases and J lost 9 bases. CDR3 DNA: TGTGCCAGCAGCGTAGATTACGGGACAGCTTCACCCCTCCACTTT. Its translation is CASSVDYGTASPLHF.

The CDR3 here is CASMAGLAGVNNEQFF. In nucleotides, the CDR3 is TGTGCCAGCATGGCTGGACTAGCGGGGGTAAACAATGAGCAGTTCTTC. The chain carries TRBV2 and TRBJ2-1; 13 bases map to TRBD2. The J segment lost 5 bases and the V segment lost 7 bases, leaving 8 bases of the junction unmatched. Germline V lookup: CDR1 SNHLY, CDR2 FYNNEI. The CDR3 runs to 16 residues.

The genes are TRBV7-9 and TRBJ2-2; possible D gene TRBD2, 7 bases. The germline V gene has CDR1 SEHNR and CDR2 FQNEAQ (reference sequence). The CDR3 covers 16 residues. The germline V and J ends were trimmed by 5 bases and 4 bases, with 17 bases remaining between them. CDR3 coding DNA: TGTGCCAGCAGCCCCCTGGGGGGGCTTCCCACCGGGGAGCTGTTTTTT. It yields the protein CASSPLGGLPTGELFF.

This clonotype has at least ten counts. V and J are TRBV7-9 and TRBJ1-5, with TRBD1 identical over 9 bases. The CDR3 extends over 15 amino acids. Trimming cost V 5 bases and J 2 bases; bases outside gene matches: 4. Germline lookup yields CDR1 SEHNR and CDR2 FQNEAQ (reference sequence). CDR3 in amino acids: CASSPGQGGNQPQHF. Here the CDR3 DNA reads TGTGCCAGCAGCCCGGGACAGGGTGGCAATCAGCCCCAGCATTTT.

This clonotype occurred a few times. The J gene is TRBJ2-2, the V gene TRBV6-5; D might be TRBD2 (6 bases). Germline CDR1 and CDR2: MNHEY and SVGAGI. V was trimmed by 2 bases and J by 6 bases, leaving 10 bases between them. The CDR3 totals 14 residues. CDR3 DNA sequence: TGTGCCAGCAGTTACCCGGGACTGGCCGGGGAGCTGTTTTTT. It codes for CASSYPGLAGELFF.

This clonotype was seen many times. The chain recombines TRBV6-1 with TRBJ2-5; D is unresolved. Germline V gene sequence: CDR1 MNHNS, CDR2 SASEGT. The V and J ends lost 10 bases and 5 bases respectively, with 8 bases between them. The CDR3 runs to 10 residues. CDR3 protein: CAIDPETQYF. Here the CDR3 DNA reads TGTGCCATCGACCCGGAGACCCAGTACTTC.

Comment on this clonotype: At one end the junction does not follow the germline gene, possibly because of a read error. This rearrangement joins TRBV2 to TRBJ1-5; TRBD1 might be the D (5 bases). Germline V gene data show CDR1 as SNHLY and CDR2 as FYNNEI. There are 15 residues in the CDR3. The DNA of the CDR3 is TGTACCAGCAGGGAACCAGGAGATAGCAATCAGCCCCAGCATTTT. It encodes CTSREPGDSNQPQHF.

This clonotype was picked up a small number of times. The rearrangement uses TRBV6-5 and TRBJ2-1; no firm D call. Germline values: CDR1 MNHEY, CDR2 SVGAGI. The CDR3 is 15 residues long. The V and J ends lost 5 bases and 8 bases respectively, with 19 bases between them. The CDR3 DNA follows: TGTGCCAGCAGTCACCGATCGGCTGCTGTGGATGAGCAGTTCTTC. Its protein is CASSHRSAAVDEQFF.

This clonotype was found many times. The J gene is TRBJ2-7, the V gene TRBV5-6, with D possibly matching TRBD2 (5 bases). CDR3 length: 12 residues. With 3 bases removed from V and 11 bases from J, the gap between germline ends came to 15 bases. CDR1 and CDR2 from the germline V gene are SGHDT and YYEEEE. Here the CDR3 DNA reads TGTGCCAGCAGCTCCGGAGGATCAATTAAGTACTTC. It encodes CASSSGGSIKYF.

V usage is TRBV29-1 and J usage is TRBJ1-2; D remains ambiguous. CDR1 is SQVTM, CDR2 ANQGSEA, per germline. The CDR3 has 15 residues. Trimming stripped 8 bases from V and 3 bases from J, with 22 bases between. The CDR3 here is CSRESSRDGDYGYTF. The CDR3 DNA sequence: TGCAGCAGAGAAAGCAGCAGAGACGGCGACTATGGCTACACCTTC.

This clonotype was seen repeatedly, ten times or more. This chain links TRBV4-1 with TRBJ1-2; tentative D call: TRBD1 (6 bases). This CDR3 spans 14 amino acids. Germline loops: CDR1 MGHRA, CDR2 YSYEKL. Trimming pared 0 bases from V and 6 bases from J, leaving 11 bases between. CDR3 nucleotide sequence: TGCGCCAGCAGCCAAGATGAACAGGGTGATGGCTACACCTTC. Its translation is CASSQDEQGDGYTF.

This clonotype was recorded many times. The chain couples TRBV9 to TRBJ2-1; 8 bases align to TRBD1. The CDR3 loop spans 15 amino acids. Germline CDR1 is SGDLS and CDR2 is YYNGEE. V shed 4 bases and J 6 bases; nucleotides not matched to a gene: 9. The chain's CDR3 is CASSPRTGRGNEQFF. The CDR3 bases are TGTGCCAGCAGCCCTAGGACAGGGCGGGGCAATGAGCAGTTCTTC. Supplemented by reference TRBV9 and TRBJ2-1, the full variable domain reads DSGVTQTPKHLITATGQRVTLRCSPRSGDLSVYWYQQSLDQGLQFLIQYYNGEERAKGNILERFSAQQFPDLHSELNLSSLELGDSALYFCASSPRTGRGNEQFFGPGTRLTVL.

As regards this clonotype: The junction departs from the called germline gene at one end, perhaps through a read error. The chain is built from TRBV7-2 and TRBJ2-1; possible D gene TRBD2, 7 bases. CDR1 SGHTA and CDR2 FQGNSA come from the germline V gene. The CDR3 runs to 15 residues. CDR3 in amino acids: CASNRGGGGNNEQFF. CDR3 sequence (DNA): TGTGCCAGCAACCGAGGGGGGGGTGGGAACAACGAGCAGTTCTTC.

With respect to this clonotype: Relative to the germline gene, one junction end is altered; a read error may explain this. The J gene is TRBJ1-2, the V gene TRBV7-8; 7 positions match TRBD1. From germline, CDR1 is SGHVS and CDR2 FQNEAQ. CDR3 length equals 15 residues. In nucleotides, the CDR3 is TGTGCCAGCAGCTTAGGGGCCCAGGGGGAGTATGGCTACCCCTTC. It encodes CASSLGAQGEYGYPF.

As regards this clonotype: It may be a read error: a sequence one base away is much more abundant. The V call is TRBV13, the J call TRBJ1-4; possible D gene TRBD1, 5 bases. This CDR3 contains 16 residues. Germline assignment: CDR1 PRHDT and CDR2 FYEKMQ (reference sequence). The CDR3: CASSPGTSATNEKLIF. The CDR3 bases are TGTGCCAGCTCACCAGGGACGTCTGCAACTAATGAAAAACTGATTTTT.

This clonotype has ten or more counts. The chain joins TRBV9 to TRBJ2-5, with D uncertain. Germline V gene lookup returns CDR1 SGDLS and CDR2 YYNGEE. The CDR3 is made up of 15 amino acids. V lost 0 bases to trimming and J lost 8 bases, with 17 bases between them. The CDR3 here is CASSVGTDAIETQYF. CDR3 nucleotide sequence: TGTGCCAGCAGCGTAGGGACCGACGCCATTGAAACCCAGTACTTC.

As concerns this clonotype: Compared with germline, one end of the junction differs, possibly owing to a read error. The J gene is TRBJ2-5, the V gene TRBV6-1; 8 nucleotides align to TRBD2. CDR1 and CDR2 from the germline V gene are MNHNS and SASEGT. The CDR3 contains 11 residues. The CDR3 nucleotides read TGTGCCAGCAGTCAAGCGGGGGCCCAGTACTTC. It encodes CASSQAGAQYF.

This clonotype appeared a few times. V usage is TRBV27 and J usage is TRBJ2-7, with 9 bases that match TRBD1. Losses at the gene ends were 1 base for V and 5 bases for J; bases not matched to a gene: 6. This CDR3 comprises 15 residues. Germline CDR1 and CDR2: MNHEY and SMNVEV (reference sequence). The CDR3, as DNA: TGTGCCAGCAGTTTATACAGGACAGGGGTCAACGAGCAGTACTTC. Protein: CASSLYRTGVNEQYF.

Many counts were recorded for this clonotype. The V and J genes are TRBV2 and TRBJ2-1, with D maybe TRBD1 (6 bases). With 6 bases removed from V and 6 bases from J, the gap between germline ends came to 9 bases. CDR1 is SNHLY, CDR2 FYNNEI, per germline. This CDR3 comprises 12 residues. The DNA for the CDR3 is TGTGCCAGCAGACAGGGTTCCAATGAGCAGTTCTTC. This sequence encodes CASRQGSNEQFF.

This clonotype has at least ten counts. The CDR3 loop is CASSAYGGGATDTQYF. Here the CDR3 DNA reads TGTGCCAGCAGTGCCTATGGAGGGGGGGCAACAGATACGCAGTATTTT. The rearrangement joins TRBV12-3 or TRBV12-4 to TRBJ2-3, with D tentatively TRBD2 (7 bases). V was trimmed by 5 bases and J by 3 bases, leaving 18 bases between them. CDR3 length: 16 residues.

This chain joins TRBV6-1 and TRBJ1-2; D gene uncertain. CDR1 is MNHNS and CDR2 is SASEGT in the germline V gene. V was pared by 5 bases and J by 1 base, with 8 bases between. CDR3 length: 13 amino acids. The CDR3 DNA reads TGTGCCAGCAGTCACGGGAATAACTATGGCTACACCTTC. Translation gives CASSHGNNYGYTF.

In regard to this clonotype: Germline is not matched at one junction end, which may reflect a read error. The chain is built from TRBV20-1 and TRBJ2-3; 12 bases agree with TRBD2. Germline-derived CDR1 and CDR2 are DFQATT and SNEGSKA (reference sequence). The CDR3 length is 14 residues. CDR3 sequence (DNA): TGCAGCGCTACTCTAGCGGGGGGGAAAAATACGCAGTATTTT. Protein: CSATLAGGKNTQYF.

The J gene is TRBJ2-5, the V gene TRBV11-2, with 9 nucleotides matching TRBD2. Germline V gene data show CDR1 as SGHAT and CDR2 as FQNNGV. V shed 3 bases and J 2 bases; nucleotides not matched to a gene: 13. This CDR3 has 18 amino acids. The CDR3 loop reads CASSFSGSGLAGQETQYF. CDR3 sequence (DNA): TGTGCCAGCAGCTTTTCGGGGAGTGGGCTAGCGGGACAAGAGACCCAGTACTTC.

This clonotype was detected ten times or more. The chain combines TRBV7-2 with TRBJ2-1; D unresolved. Germline V lookup: CDR1 SGHTA, CDR2 FQGNSA. V was cut by 3 bases and J by 0 bases, with 9 bases left in between. This CDR3 has 15 amino acids. The CDR3 bases are TGTGCCAGCAGCTTTAGTCCCCACTCCTACAATGAGCAGTTCTTC. Residues: CASSFSPHSYNEQFF.